Listed below are T cell receptor beta chains from one sample, sequenced in a study of tissue T cells after allogeneic stem cell transplantation. TCRdb's table, derived via immunoSEQ multiplex PCR, lists solely in-frame clones and lacks some. Found here are about 9,800 clones, 60% to 80% of them singletons; the top ten hold roughly 24%. The sample was tissue from the stomach, taken at autopsy. The source of these receptors is a male donor aged 60 or over with lung cancer. Each CDR3 is given with its conserved first and last residue. Clone size is stated in some rows and not others, as once, few, many or a class when expanded.

j_gene,abundance,v_gene,CDR3aa
TRBJ2-1,NA,TRBV7-8,CASSDGLHNEQFF
TRBJ1-2,once,TRBV28,CASRRQGANYGYTF
TRBJ2-5,once,TRBV4-3,CASSQGATGNGETQYF
TRBJ1-2,NA,TRBV6-6,CASSHTENYGYTF
TRBJ2-7,NA,TRBV5-4,CASSLAVLAGGGHEQYF
TRBJ1-2,NA,TRBV19,CASSLSDRRGGYTF
TRBJ2-1,NA,TRBV9,CASSAGYNEQFF
TRBJ2-3,NA,TRBV6-5,CASLAADTQYF
TRBJ2-2,few,TRBV12-1,CASSNFTGELFF
TRBJ1-5,NA,TRBV20-1,CSASSGEESNQPQHF
TRBJ1-1,NA,TRBV11-3,CASSPGGWTDTEAFF
TRBJ2-3,NA,TRBV29-1,CSALEFRTVTDTQYF
TRBJ2-7,NA,TRBV27,CASSWAISYEQYF
TRBJ2-1,few,TRBV6-1,CASTPLAGGNEQFF
TRBJ2-3,NA,TRBV7-8,CASSLDRASSTDTQYF
TRBJ2-3,NA,TRBV5-4,CASSFGTGVLLSTDTQYF
TRBJ2-1,NA,TRBV7-3,CASSLYHEQFF
TRBJ1-4,few,TRBV19,CASSINRGANEKLFF
TRBJ2-5,NA,TRBV7-9,CASRVASGGAGPETQYF
TRBJ2-1,few,TRBV4-3,CASSQDPRAGEQFF
TRBJ2-2,few,TRBV4-3,CASSQGHLNTGELFF
TRBJ1-4,few,TRBV7-8,CASSLTATNEKLFF
TRBJ2-2,NA,TRBV10-3,CAISVGRWTGQGTAGELFF
TRBJ1-2,few,TRBV4-3,CASSQGRQGAYGYTF
TRBJ2-2,NA,TRBV5-4,CASSSPRDQTGELFF
TRBJ1-2,NA,TRBV18,CASSLADSRFNYGYTF
TRBJ2-7,NA,TRBV9,CASSAAPGGSYEQYF
TRBJ2-7,NA,TRBV10-2,CASALRQGTYEQYF
TRBJ1-5,NA,TRBV12-3/TRBV12-4,CASSFRGGQPQHF
TRBJ1-1,NA,TRBV6-5,CASSYAAAGFSEAFF
TRBJ2-5,NA,TRBV15,CATSRDRGTQYF
TRBJ1-5,NA,TRBV5-6,CASSFTGGNQPQHF
TRBJ1-2,NA,TRBV11-2,CASRQTLPEGYTF
TRBJ1-2,NA,TRBV7-2,CASSLDGHGYTF
TRBJ1-1,few,TRBV19,CASSIYTGQGAEAFF
TRBJ2-3,NA,TRBV9,CASSVGLLNTDTQYF
TRBJ1-4,NA,TRBV9,CASSPHTNEKLFF
TRBJ1-2,few,TRBV19,CASSIDLGGYTF
TRBJ2-1,NA,TRBV4-1,CASSQDSVGSGAFQFF
TRBJ2-5,NA,TRBV5-1,CASSLLADQETQYF
TRBJ2-7,NA,TRBV11-3,CASSPSDSYEQYF
TRBJ2-6,NA,TRBV7-6,CASSSSAYSGANVLTF
TRBJ2-1,medium-sized,TRBV6-6,CASSRSRREGMGNEQFF
TRBJ1-4,NA,TRBV5-4,CASSPTAGEKLFF
TRBJ2-6,NA,TRBV18,CASSANSGANVLTF
TRBJ2-2,NA,TRBV25-1,CASSARGAKNTGELFF
TRBJ2-7,NA,TRBV7-2,CASSKGGAGVGQYF
TRBJ1-2,NA,TRBV5-1,CASSLERGTGYGYTF
TRBJ2-1,few,TRBV18,CASSRGDSSYNEQFF
TRBJ1-6,NA,TRBV3-1/TRBV3-2,CASSQGTGGSPLHF
TRBJ1-1,NA,TRBV5-1,CASSTVSGGATEAFF
TRBJ2-3,NA,TRBV7-2,CASSPQRGKTDTQYF
TRBJ2-7,NA,TRBV9,CASSVEGQSTYEQYF
TRBJ1-1,NA,TRBV5-1,CASSLGQTGPNTEAFF
TRBJ2-2,NA,TRBV5-5,CASSPGTTNTGELFF